The present T cell receptor (beta chain) was sequenced within a study of identical twins. The germline gives CDR1 DFQATT, CDR2 SNEGSKA (reference sequence). This CDR3 is built from 12 residues. Trimming stripped 3 bases from V and 4 bases from J, with 9 bases between. Findings and caveats of the study: One should note that invariant MAIT and iNKT cells could partly confound zero-insertion analyses.

TCRdb passed the 5' RACE reads through MiXCR, listing each CDR3 protein once. The sample lists around 570,000 distinct CDR3 sequences; 9.5% to 10% were seen once. This clonotype was recorded many times. Its antigen remains unidentified. This sample also belongs to another study, concerning yellow fever vaccine responses in identical twins.

Sample: PBMCs. The J gene is TRBJ1-1, the V gene TRBV20-1; D gene uncertain. This sequence was found in a woman between 18 and 29 years old in good health. DNA for the CDR3: TGCAGTGCTAGTGCACAACCCACTGAAGCTTTCTTT. Translation: CSASAQPTEAFF.